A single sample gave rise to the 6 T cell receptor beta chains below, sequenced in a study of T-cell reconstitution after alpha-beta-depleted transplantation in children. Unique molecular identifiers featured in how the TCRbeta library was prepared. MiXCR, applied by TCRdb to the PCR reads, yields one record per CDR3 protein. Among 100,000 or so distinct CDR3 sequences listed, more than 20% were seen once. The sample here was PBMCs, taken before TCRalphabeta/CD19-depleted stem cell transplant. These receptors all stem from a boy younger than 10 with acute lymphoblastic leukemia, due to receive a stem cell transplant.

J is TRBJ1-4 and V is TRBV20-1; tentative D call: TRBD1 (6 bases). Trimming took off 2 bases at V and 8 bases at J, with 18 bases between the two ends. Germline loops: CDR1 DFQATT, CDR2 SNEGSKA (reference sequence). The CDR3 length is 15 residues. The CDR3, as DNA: TGCAGTGCTAGACCCGAGGCAGGGGAGAGGGAAAAACTGTTTTTT. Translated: CSARPEAGEREKLFF.

CDR3 coding DNA: TGTGCCAGCAGTCCCCGCGGGGCGGAGCAGTATTTT. Its protein product is CASSPRGAEQYF. The chain links TRBV12-3 or TRBV12-4 to TRBJ2-3; possible D gene TRBD2, 6 bases. The CDR3 runs 12 residues. V lost 5 bases, J lost 11 bases, and 14 bases lay in between.

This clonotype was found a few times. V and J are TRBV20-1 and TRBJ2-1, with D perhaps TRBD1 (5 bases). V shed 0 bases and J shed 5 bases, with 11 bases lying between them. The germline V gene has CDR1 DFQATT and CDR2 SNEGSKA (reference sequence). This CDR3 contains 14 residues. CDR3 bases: TGCAGTGCTAGAGATCCCCCCAGGGACAATGAGCAGTTCTTC. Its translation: CSARDPPRDNEQFF.

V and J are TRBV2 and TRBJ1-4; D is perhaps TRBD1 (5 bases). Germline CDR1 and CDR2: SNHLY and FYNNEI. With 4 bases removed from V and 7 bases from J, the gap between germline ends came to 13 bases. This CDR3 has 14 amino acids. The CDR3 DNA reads TGTGCCAGCAGTGGACAGTGGGCGGGTGAAAAACTGTTTTTT. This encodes CASSGQWAGEKLFF.

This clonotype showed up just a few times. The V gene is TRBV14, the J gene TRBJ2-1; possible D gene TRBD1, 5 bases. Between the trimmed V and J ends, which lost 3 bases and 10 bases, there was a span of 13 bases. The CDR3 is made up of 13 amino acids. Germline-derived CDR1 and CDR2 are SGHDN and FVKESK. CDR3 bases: TGTGCCAGCAGCCAGCCAGACAGTGGCGAGCAGTTCTTC. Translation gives CASSQPDSGEQFF.

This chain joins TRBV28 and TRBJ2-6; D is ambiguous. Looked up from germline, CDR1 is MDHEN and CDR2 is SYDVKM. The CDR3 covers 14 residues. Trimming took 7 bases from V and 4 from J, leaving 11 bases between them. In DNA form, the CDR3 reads TGTGCCAGCACCCCAGGTGGAGGGGCCAACGTCCTGACTTTC. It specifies CASTPGGGANVLTF.